This T cell receptor beta chain derives from a study of T cells in Graves' hyperthyroidism and ophthalmopathy. Each diagnosis was grounded in clinical symptoms, serum thyroxine and TRAb, thyroid ultrasound, and orbital computed tomography. A sample of blood taken at first hyperthyroidism diagnosis preceded any ophthalmopathy symptoms. The study, taken as a whole, reports: A median about 6 months before onset, the model predicted ophthalmopathy.

The source material, RNA transcripts, was used to amplify TCR beta CDR3 regions. TCR CDR3 regions were first amplified by RT-PCR with HTBI primers. TCRdb passed the multiplex PCR reads through MiXCR, listing each CDR3 protein once. The table has a few hundred thousand distinct CDR3 sequences, around 16% seen once; the top ten hold roughly 25%. As regards this clonotype: The antigen is undetermined.

Trimming removed 0 bases from V and 0 bases from J, with 11 bases in between. Per germline, CDR1 DFQATT and CDR2 SNEGSKA (reference sequence). This CDR3 has 15 residues. The rearrangement uses TRBV20-1 and TRBJ2-5; D gene ambiguous. The sample taken for sequencing was blood. The clonotype was recovered from a woman aged 18-29 years with Graves' hyperthyroidism that later progressed to Graves' ophthalmopathy. The CDR3 coding sequence is TGCAGTGCTAGAGATTATAAGGAATACCAAGAGACCCAGTACTTC. This sequence encodes CSARDYKEYQETQYF.